This record concerns one T cell receptor beta chain sequence. This entry comes from a study of T-cell memory formation after mild COVID-19. From germline, CDR1 is DFQATT and CDR2 SNEGSKA (reference sequence). V gave up 4 bases and J gave up 8 bases, with 11 bases separating them. CDR3 length equals 12 residues. One entry per CDR3 protein, called by TCRdb with MiXCR from the 5' RACE reads. Of under 450,000 distinct CDR3 sequences listed, 20% to 30% are singletons. The sequencing sample was made of PBMCs or a T cell subset sorted from them (not recorded which). The chain uses TRBV20-1 and TRBJ2-2; no reliable D call. The clonotype originates from an adult woman who had mild COVID-19 (a few samples of this study predate the infection). Cell type and time point are not known. The CDR3, as DNA: TGCAGTGCTAAAACCCCAGGAGGGGAGCTGTTTTTT. Protein product: CSAKTPGGELFF.